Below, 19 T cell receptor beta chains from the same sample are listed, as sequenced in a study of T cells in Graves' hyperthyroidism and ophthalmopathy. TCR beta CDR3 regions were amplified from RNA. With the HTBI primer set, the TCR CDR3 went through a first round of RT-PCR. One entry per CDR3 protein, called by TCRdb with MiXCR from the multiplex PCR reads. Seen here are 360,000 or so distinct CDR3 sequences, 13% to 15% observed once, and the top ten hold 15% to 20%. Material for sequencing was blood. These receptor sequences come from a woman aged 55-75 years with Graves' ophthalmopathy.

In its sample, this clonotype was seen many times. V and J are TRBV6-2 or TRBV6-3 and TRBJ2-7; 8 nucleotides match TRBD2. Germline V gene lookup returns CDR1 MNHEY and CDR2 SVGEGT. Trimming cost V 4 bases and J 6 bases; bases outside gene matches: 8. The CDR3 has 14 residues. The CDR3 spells CASSSGTRLIEQYF. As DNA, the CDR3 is TGTGCCAGCAGTTCCGGGACTAGACTGATCGAGCAGTACTTC.

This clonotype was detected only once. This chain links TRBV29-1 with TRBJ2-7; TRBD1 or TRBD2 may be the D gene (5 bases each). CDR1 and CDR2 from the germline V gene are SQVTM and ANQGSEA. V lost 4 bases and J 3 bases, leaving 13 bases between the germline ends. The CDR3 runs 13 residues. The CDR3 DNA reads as TGCAGCGTTGGGTCTTTTGGGGGCTACGAGCAGTACTTC. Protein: CSVGSFGGYEQYF.

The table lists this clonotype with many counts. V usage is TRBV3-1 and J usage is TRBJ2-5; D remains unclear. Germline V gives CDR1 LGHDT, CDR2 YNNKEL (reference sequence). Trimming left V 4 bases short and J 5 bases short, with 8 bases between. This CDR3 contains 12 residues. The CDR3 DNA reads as TGTGCCAGCAGCCGTCACGGGGAGACCCAGTACTTC. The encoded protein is CASSRHGETQYF.

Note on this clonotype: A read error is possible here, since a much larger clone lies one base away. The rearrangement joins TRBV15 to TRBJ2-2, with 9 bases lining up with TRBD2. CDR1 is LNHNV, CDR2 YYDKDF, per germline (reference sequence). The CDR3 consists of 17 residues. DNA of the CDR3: TGTGCCGCCAGCAGAACCCCGACTAGCGGGAACACCGGGGAGCTGTTTTTT. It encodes CAASRTPTSGNTGELFF. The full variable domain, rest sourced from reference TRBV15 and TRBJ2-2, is DAMVIQNPRYQVTQFGKPVTLSCSQTLNHNVMYWYQQKSSQAPKLLFHYYDKDFNNEADTPDNFQSRRPNTSFCFLDIRSPGLGDTAMYLCAASRTPTSGNTGELFFGEGSRLTVL.

The CDR3 reads CASTPRGPLQPQHF. The DNA for the CDR3 is TGTGCCAGTACCCCCAGAGGGCCCCTTCAGCCCCAGCATTTT. The chain combines TRBV19 with TRBJ1-5, with D unclear. The CDR3 sequence is 14 residues long. The ends were cut back, 7 bases at V and 6 bases at J, with 16 bases in the middle. Germline V gene data show CDR1 as LNHDA and CDR2 as SQIVND (reference sequence). Complete variable domain (other parts from reference TRBV19 and TRBJ1-5): DGGITQSPKYLFRKEGQNVTLSCEQNLNHDAMYWYRQDPGQGLRLIYYSQIVNDFQKGDIAEGYSVSREKKESFPLTVTSAQKNPTAFYLCASTPRGPLQPQHFGDGTRLSIL.

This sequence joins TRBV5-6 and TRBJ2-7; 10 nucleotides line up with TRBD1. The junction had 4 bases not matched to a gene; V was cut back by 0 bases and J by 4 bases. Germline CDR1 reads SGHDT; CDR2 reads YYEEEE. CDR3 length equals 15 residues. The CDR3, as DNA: TGTGCCAGCAGCTTGGAGGGACAGGGGATGTACGAGCAGTACTTC. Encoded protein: CASSLEGQGMYEQYF.

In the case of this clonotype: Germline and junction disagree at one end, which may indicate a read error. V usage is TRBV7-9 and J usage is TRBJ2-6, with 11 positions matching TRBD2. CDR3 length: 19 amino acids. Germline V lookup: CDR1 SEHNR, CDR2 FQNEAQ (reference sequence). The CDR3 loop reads CANSSHRLAGLSGANVLTF. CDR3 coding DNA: TGTGCCAACAGCTCCCACAGACTAGCGGGGCTCTCTGGGGCCAACGTCCTGACTTTC.

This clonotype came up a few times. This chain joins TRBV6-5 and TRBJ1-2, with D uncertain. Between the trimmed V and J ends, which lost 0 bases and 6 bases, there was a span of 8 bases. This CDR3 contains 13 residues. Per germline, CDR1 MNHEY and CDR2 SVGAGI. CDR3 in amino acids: CASSYSGGDGYTF. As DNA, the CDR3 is TGTGCCAGCAGTTACTCAGGCGGTGATGGCTACACCTTC.

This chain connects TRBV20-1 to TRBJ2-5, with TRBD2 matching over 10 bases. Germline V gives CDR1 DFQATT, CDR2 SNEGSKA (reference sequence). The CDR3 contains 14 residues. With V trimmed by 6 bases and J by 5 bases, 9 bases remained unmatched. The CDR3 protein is CSAAAGGARETQYF. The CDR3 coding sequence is TGCAGTGCCGCAGCGGGAGGGGCGCGGGAGACCCAGTACTTC.

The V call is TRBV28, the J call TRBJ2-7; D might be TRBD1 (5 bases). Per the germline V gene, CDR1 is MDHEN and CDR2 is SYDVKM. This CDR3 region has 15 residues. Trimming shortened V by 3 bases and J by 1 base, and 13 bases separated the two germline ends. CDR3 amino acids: CASSFLARGSYEQYF. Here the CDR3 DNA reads TGTGCCAGCAGTTTTTTGGCAAGGGGTTCCTACGAGCAGTACTTC. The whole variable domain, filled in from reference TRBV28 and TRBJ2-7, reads DVKVTQSSRYLVKRTGEKVFLECVQDMDHENMFWYRQDPGLGLRLIYFSYDVKMKEKGDIPEGYSVSREKKERFSLILESASTNQTSMYLCASSFLARGSYEQYFGPGTRLTVT.

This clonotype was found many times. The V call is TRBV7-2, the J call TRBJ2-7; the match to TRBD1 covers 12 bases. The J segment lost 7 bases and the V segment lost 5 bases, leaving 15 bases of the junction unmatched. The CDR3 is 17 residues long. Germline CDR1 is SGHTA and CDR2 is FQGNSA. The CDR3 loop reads CASSAAHGTGGLGEQYF. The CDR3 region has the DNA TGTGCCAGCAGCGCCGCACACGGGACAGGGGGCTTAGGGGAGCAGTACTTC.

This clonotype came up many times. The CDR3 loop reads CSARVTGILNDYGYTF. The CDR3 DNA follows: TGCAGTGCTAGAGTAACCGGGATACTTAACGACTATGGCTACACCTTC. This chain joins TRBV20-1 and TRBJ1-2; unclear D gene. The CDR3 is made up of 16 amino acids. V was pared by 1 base and J by 3 bases, with 18 bases between. Per the germline V gene, CDR1 is DFQATT and CDR2 is SNEGSKA (reference sequence).

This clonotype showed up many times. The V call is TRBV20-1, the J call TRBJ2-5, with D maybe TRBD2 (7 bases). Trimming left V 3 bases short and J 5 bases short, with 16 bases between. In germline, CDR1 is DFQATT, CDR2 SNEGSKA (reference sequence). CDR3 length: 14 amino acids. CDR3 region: CSAREGGGVETQYF. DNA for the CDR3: TGCAGTGCTAGGGAGGGGGGGGGAGTGGAGACCCAGTACTTC.

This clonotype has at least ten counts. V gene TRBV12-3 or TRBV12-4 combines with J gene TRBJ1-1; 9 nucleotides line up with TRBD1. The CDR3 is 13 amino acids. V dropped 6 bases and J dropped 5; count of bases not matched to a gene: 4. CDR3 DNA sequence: TGTGCCAGCAGCCGGACAGGGGTTACTGAAGCTTTCTTT. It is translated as CASSRTGVTEAFF.

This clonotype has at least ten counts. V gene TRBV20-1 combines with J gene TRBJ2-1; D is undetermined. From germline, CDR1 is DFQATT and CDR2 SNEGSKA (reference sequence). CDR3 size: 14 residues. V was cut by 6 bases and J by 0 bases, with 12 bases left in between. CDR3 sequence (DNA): TGCAGTGCCCATACGCACTCCTCCTACAATGAGCAGTTCTTC. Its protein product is CSAHTHSSYNEQFF.

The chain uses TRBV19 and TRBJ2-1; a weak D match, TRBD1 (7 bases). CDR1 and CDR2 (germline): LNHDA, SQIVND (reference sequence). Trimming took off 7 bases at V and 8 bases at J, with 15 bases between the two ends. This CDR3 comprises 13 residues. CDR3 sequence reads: CASTRSRGDEQFF. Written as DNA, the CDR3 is TGTGCCAGTACCAGGAGCAGGGGGGATGAGCAGTTCTTC. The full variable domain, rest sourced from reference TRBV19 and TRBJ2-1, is DGGITQSPKYLFRKEGQNVTLSCEQNLNHDAMYWYRQDPGQGLRLIYYSQIVNDFQKGDIAEGYSVSREKKESFPLTVTSAQKNPTAFYLCASTRSRGDEQFFGPGTRLTVL.

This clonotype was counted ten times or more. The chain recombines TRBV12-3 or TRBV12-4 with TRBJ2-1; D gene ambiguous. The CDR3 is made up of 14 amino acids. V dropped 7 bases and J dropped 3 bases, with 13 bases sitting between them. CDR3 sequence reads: CASTLVSLYNEQFF. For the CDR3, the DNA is TGTGCCAGCACTCTTGTATCACTCTACAATGAGCAGTTCTTC.

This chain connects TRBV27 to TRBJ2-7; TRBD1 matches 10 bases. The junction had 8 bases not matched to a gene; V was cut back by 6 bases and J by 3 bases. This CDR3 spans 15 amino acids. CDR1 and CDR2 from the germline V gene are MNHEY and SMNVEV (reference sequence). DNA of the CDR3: TGTGCCAGCAGATCACCGGGACAGGGGATCTACGAGCAGTACTTC. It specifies CASRSPGQGIYEQYF.

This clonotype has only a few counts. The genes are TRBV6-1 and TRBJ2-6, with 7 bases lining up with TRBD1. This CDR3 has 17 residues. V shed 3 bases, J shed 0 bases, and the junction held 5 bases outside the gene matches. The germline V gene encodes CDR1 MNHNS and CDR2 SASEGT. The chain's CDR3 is CASSDRQGLSGANVLTF. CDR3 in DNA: TGTGCCAGCAGTGACAGACAGGGCCTCTCTGGGGCCAACGTCCTGACTTTC.